The sample holds a few counts of the clone carrying this T cell receptor (beta chain). Profiling relied on immunoSEQ multiplex PCR, and the TCRdb table lists in-frame clones only, not all of them. The sample has some 260,000 clones; about 90% are singletons. This sample is drawn from a study of blood T cell repertoires in COVID-19. The wider study: T cells, B-cell-depleted T cells, or PBMCs supplied cDNA or gDNA.

The TCR originated in a man between 18 and 35 years old with active or convalescent COVID-19. Sequenced sample: peripheral blood.

The chain's CDR3 is CASSKAVGQGRFEGYTF. CDR3 sequence (DNA): TGTGCCAGCAGCAAAGCAGTCGGACAGGGGAGGTTTGAGGGCTACACCTTC. The chain uses TRBV21-1 and TRBJ1-2; TRBD1, the D gene given by the table, was not confirmed from the DNA. TRBV21-1 has pseudogene status. The CDR3 sequence is 17 residues long.